A selection of T cell receptor beta chains follows, all from one sample in a study of graft-versus-host responses after intestinal transplantation. Method: immunoSEQ multiplex PCR; TCRdb's copy keeps in-frame clones and lacks some. The repertoire holds under 7,000 clones, with less than 70% as singletons. This specimen was ileum tissue, taken 306 days after intestinal transplant. These receptors were taken from a human patient who received an intestinal transplant, so some T cells may come from the graft donor. Each CDR3 is given with its conserved first and last residue. A D gene is named only where the DNA matches it firmly. The size field is filled for only some rows; it gives once, few, many or a size class.

>.|TRBV5-1|few|TRBJ1-5
TGCGCCAGCGTACAAAGAGCGGGACACACGAGTCCTTATAGCAATCAGCCCCAGCATTTT
CASVQRAGHTSPYSNQPQHF
>.|TRBV13|.|TRBJ2-5
TGTGCCAGCAGCTTAGTGGGCTCTACCCAGACCCAGTACTTC
CASSLVGSTQTQYF
>TRBD1|TRBV7-7|few|TRBJ1-2
TGTGCCAGCAGCTCCCGACAGGGGGCGCAGGGCTACACCTTC
CASSSRQGAQGYTF
>.|TRBV25-1|.|TRBJ2-5
TGTGCCAGCAGTGACCCGTTCTCAGGTGAAGAGACCCAGTACTTC
CASSDPFSGEETQYF
>.|TRBV19|.|TRBJ2-3
TGTGCCAGTAGTCCCCACCCGCGGAGGGCGGGGGCCCCGGGAGATACGCAGTATTTT
CASSPHPRRAGAPGDTQYF
>.|TRBV4-2|.|TRBJ2-1
TGTGCCAGCAGCCAATTACTAGCTAATGAGCAGTTCTTC
CASSQLLANEQFF
>.|TRBV2|once|TRBJ2-1
TGTGCCAGCAGTGACCAGGGGCTCTACAATGAGCAGTTCTTC
CASSDQGLYNEQFF
>.|TRBV6-1|.|TRBJ1-1
TGTGCCAGCAGTGTCCTTGGGGGCGCGGGCACTGAAGCTTTCTTT
CASSVLGGAGTEAFF
>.|TRBV21-1|once|TRBJ2-3
TGTGCCAGCAGCAAAGTAGCGTCAGGGGACACAGATACGCAGTATTTT
CASSKVASGDTDTQYF
>TRBD1|TRBV6-1|.|TRBJ2-7
TGTGCCAGCAGTGTTGGGGACAGAGGATCGCCTTACGAGCAGTACTTC
CASSVGDRGSPYEQYF
>TRBD1|TRBV4-2|once|TRBJ2-7
TGTGCCAGCAGCCAAGATGAGGGGGCCCCTTACGAGCAGTACTTC
CASSQDEGAPYEQYF
>.|TRBV7-9|few|TRBJ1-1
TGTGCCAGCAGCTTAGGGCACAGGAACACTGAAGCTTTCTTT
CASSLGHRNTEAFF
>TRBD1|TRBV19|.|TRBJ2-1
TGTGCCAGTAGTCCAAGACAGGGGGAGTACAATGAGCAGTTCTTC
CASSPRQGEYNEQFF
>.|TRBV11-2|.|TRBJ2-2
TGTGCCAGCAGCTTTTGTCAGAACACCGGGGAGCTGTTTTTT
CASSFCQNTGELFF
>.|TRBV14|.|TRBJ2-1
TGTGCCAGCAGCCCGAGGGCCTTGGGGCTAGTAAATGAGCAGTTCTTC
CASSPRALGLVNEQFF
>.|TRBV7-3|.|TRBJ1-6
TGTGCCAGCAGCATAACAGGGTTTCCACAAGCCGATTCACCCCTCCACTTT
CASSITGFPQADSPLHF
>.|TRBV4-1|large|TRBJ2-7
TGCGCCAGCAGCCAAGATGGCCTTTCATACGAGCAGTACTTC
CASSQDGLSYEQYF
>.|TRBV6-5|once|TRBJ2-7
TGTGCCAGCAGTTACAGGCGGAAGTCGACCTACGAGCAGTACTTC
CASSYRRKSTYEQYF
>.|TRBV4-2|.|TRBJ2-5
TGTGCCAGCAGCCCCCGCGGTAGCGGAGGGGTGGAGACCCAGTACTTC
CASSPRGSGGVETQYF
>.|TRBV20-1|.|TRBJ2-1
TGCAGTGCTAAGGGCAATGAGCAGTTCTTC
CSAKGNEQFF
>TRBD2|TRBV5-1|.|TRBJ2-1
TGCGCCAGCAGCGGGACTAGCGGGAGTACCTACAATGAGCAGTTCTTC
CASSGTSGSTYNEQFF
>TRBD2|TRBV7-4|.|TRBJ2-1
TGTGCCAGCAGCTTCCGGCTAGCGGAGAATGAGCAGTTCTTC
CASSFRLAENEQFF
>TRBD1|TRBV7-4|.|TRBJ1-2
TGTGCCAGCAGCCTAAGGGACAGGGGGCGTTGGTATGGCTACACCTTC
CASSLRDRGRWYGYTF
>.|TRBV6-1|.|TRBJ1-5
TGTGCCAGCAGTGATCCAAGGAGCAATCAGCCCCAGCATTTT
CASSDPRSNQPQHF
>TRBD1|TRBV5-6|.|TRBJ1-5
TGTGCCAGCAGCTTGAGGGACAGGGTATCAAACCAGCCCCAGCATTTT
CASSLRDRVSNQPQHF